The T cell receptor beta chain described here comes from a study of Graves' ophthalmopathy and Graves' hyperthyroidism. Hyperthyroidism patients, all newly diagnosed, had under 2 months' duration and ages of 18 to 65. PBMCs stemmed from around 9 ml of fresh peripheral blood. CDR3 size: 12 residues. CDR1 and CDR2 (germline): LNHDA, SQIVND (reference sequence). Trimming removed 10 bases from V and 5 bases from J, with 12 bases in between. General study points: The blood repertoire also included most expanded thyroid clonotypes above 0.001 frequency. Distinction of ophthalmopathy from stable hyperthyroidism by a 13-signature model reached 87.88% sensitivity and approximately 80% specificity.

As the template, RNA transcripts were used to amplify TCR beta CDR3 regions. Scientists carried out first-round RT-PCR using HTBI primers and then a second-round multiplex PCR. MiXCR, run by TCRdb on the multiplex PCR reads, gives a single entry per CDR3 protein. The sample lists hundreds of thousands of distinct CDR3 sequences, just over 15% occurring once. This clonotype was detected many times. Its antigen remains unknown. The receptor comes from a woman aged 18-29 years with stable Graves' hyperthyroidism. The sequenced sample was peripheral blood. This rearrangement joins TRBV19 to TRBJ1-5, with D perhaps matching TRBD1 (5 bases). The CDR3 DNA reads TGTGCCACCGGGACGCCTTATCAGCCCCAGCATTTT. Translation gives CATGTPYQPQHF.